Shown below are 11 T cell receptor beta chains from a single sample sequenced in a study of OX40 agonist ivuxolimab in advanced cancers. Method: immunoSEQ multiplex PCR; TCRdb's copy keeps in-frame clones and lacks some. The table shows some 98,000 clones, with 91% occurring only once. Sequencing used CD4+ or CD8+ T cells sorted from blood, obtained in a trial of the OX40 agonist ivuxolimab. These receptors all stem from an adult with an advanced solid tumor such as melanoma, head and neck, liver or kidney cancer.

This clone was detected only once. V and J are TRBV11-2 and TRBJ2-5; 13 nucleotides match TRBD2. The germline V gene has CDR1 SGHAT and CDR2 FQNNGV. The J segment lost 4 bases and the V segment lost 5 bases, leaving 16 bases of the junction unmatched. The CDR3 consists of 19 residues. CDR3 in amino acids: CASSTRLAGGLSVGETQYF. CDR3 coding DNA: TGTGCCAGCAGCACCCGACTAGCGGGGGGACTATCAGTCGGAGAGACCCAGTACTTC.

V gene TRBV11-2 combines with J gene TRBJ2-1, with TRBD2 as a possible D gene (5 bases). The CDR3 is made up of 14 amino acids. The V end lost 2 bases, the J end lost 1 base, and 6 bases lay between the germline ends. Germline V gene lookup returns CDR1 SGHAT and CDR2 FQNNGV. The CDR3 DNA sequence: TGTGCCAGCAGCTTACTAGCTTCCTACAATGAGCAGTTCTTC. This gives the protein CASSLLASYNEQFF.

The chain combines TRBV10-2 with TRBJ2-5; D is undetermined. Germline V CDR1 and CDR2: WSHSY, SAAADI. Trimming pared 6 bases from V and 2 bases from J, leaving 16 bases between. The CDR3 runs 15 residues. CDR3 coding DNA: TGCGCCAGCAGCGCCGATAGGCCGCCACAAGAGACCCAGTACTTC. Residues: CASSADRPPQETQYF.

The rearrangement links TRBV6-5 to TRBJ2-3, with TRBD2 matching over 11 bases. Looked up from germline, CDR1 is MNHEY and CDR2 is SVGAGI. The CDR3 totals 15 residues. V dropped 5 bases and J dropped 4; count of bases not matched to a gene: 5. Written as DNA, the CDR3 is TGTGCCAGCAGTATAGCGGGAGGGTTCCCAGATACGCAGTATTTT. It encodes CASSIAGGFPDTQYF.

This clone was detected once. The V gene is TRBV6-6, the J gene TRBJ2-1; the D is unclear. Germline CDR1 reads MNHNY; CDR2 reads SVGAGI (reference sequence). The V and J ends lost 6 bases and 6 bases respectively, with 9 bases between them. CDR3 length: 12 amino acids. CDR3 nucleotides: TGTGCCAGCAGCGGCTTTGGCAATGAGCAGTTCTTC. Protein sequence: CASSGFGNEQFF.

Turning to this clone: Other nucleotide sequences from this sample produce the same CDR3. J is TRBJ1-1 and V is TRBV2, with D unclear. Trimming shortened V by 4 bases and J by 1 base, and 7 bases separated the two germline ends. The CDR3 loop spans 13 amino acids. CDR1 and CDR2 from the germline V gene are SNHLY and FYNNEI. CDR3 nucleotides: TGTGCCAGCAGTGTTCTGGAGAACACTGAAGCTTTCTTT. Residues: CASSVLENTEAFF.

The chain carries TRBV5-6 and TRBJ2-4; no clear D gene. Trimming pared 3 bases from V and 2 bases from J, leaving 9 bases between. The CDR3 contains 14 residues. Per germline, CDR1 SGHDT and CDR2 YYEEEE. CDR3 region: CASSSTWTKNIQYF. CDR3 bases: TGTGCCAGCAGCTCGACCTGGACCAAAAACATTCAGTACTTC.

J is TRBJ2-7 and V is TRBV28; possible D gene TRBD2, 6 bases. The germline V gene encodes CDR1 MDHEN and CDR2 SYDVKM. V was trimmed by 6 bases and J by 0 bases, leaving 12 bases between them. The CDR3 is 14 amino acids. CDR3 nucleotide sequence: TGTGCCAGCAGGATTAGCGGAAGCTCCTACGAGCAGTACTTC. Residues: CASRISGSSYEQYF.

V and J are TRBV27 and TRBJ1-1; perhaps TRBD1 as D (5 bases). Trimming took 8 bases from V and 2 from J, leaving 12 bases between them. This CDR3 spans 13 amino acids. In germline, CDR1 is MNHEY, CDR2 SMNVEV (reference sequence). The CDR3 nucleotides read TGTGCCAGCTCCAGGGCCCCAAACACTGAAGCTTTCTTT. Amino acids: CASSRAPNTEAFF.

This chain connects TRBV29-1 to TRBJ1-2; no clear D. CDR1 is SQVTM and CDR2 is ANQGSEA in the germline V gene. The CDR3 is 11 amino acids. The V and J ends lost 4 bases and 6 bases respectively, with 9 bases between them. The CDR3 here is CSVGDGNGYTF. CDR3 sequence (DNA): TGCAGCGTTGGAGACGGGAATGGCTACACCTTC. The variable domain in full, completed from reference TRBV29-1 and TRBJ1-2, reads SAVISQKPSRDICQRGTSLTIQCQVDSQVTMMFWYRQQPGQSLTLIATANQGSEATYESGFVIDKFPISRPNLTFSTLTVSNMSPEDSSIYLCSVGDGNGYTFGSGTRLTVV.

This chain connects TRBV7-2 to TRBJ2-1, with D possibly TRBD2 on 5 matching bases. The length of the CDR3 is 17 residues. V lost 1 base, J lost 0 bases, and 13 bases lay in between. Germline loops: CDR1 SGHTA, CDR2 FQGNSA. The CDR3 loop is CASSLVGASYSYNEQFF. In DNA form, the CDR3 reads TGTGCCAGCAGCTTAGTGGGAGCCAGTTACTCCTACAATGAGCAGTTCTTC.